Shown below are 2 T cell receptor beta chains from a single sample sequenced in a study of T cells in Graves' hyperthyroidism and ophthalmopathy. RNA transcripts gave rise to amplified TCR beta CDR3 regions. The HTBI primer set was used in a first-round RT-PCR of the TCR CDR3. MiXCR, applied by TCRdb to the multiplex PCR reads, yields one record per CDR3 protein. The table includes about 610,000 distinct CDR3 sequences, about 15% detected once. The sequencing input was blood. The receptors were sampled from a woman aged 40 to 49 with Graves' ophthalmopathy.

The V gene is TRBV7-2, the J gene TRBJ2-6; 7 bases are a match to TRBD1. There are 17 residues in the CDR3. Germline lookup yields CDR1 SGHTA and CDR2 FQGNSA. V trimming: 4 bases; J trimming: 1 base; junction bases outside the gene matches: 7. The CDR3 nucleotides read TGTGCCAGCAGCTACGACAGGGAAAGTTCTGGGGCCAACGTCCTGACTTTC. This sequence encodes CASSYDRESSGANVLTF.

This clonotype has at least ten counts. The chain couples TRBV14 to TRBJ2-5; D possibly corresponds to TRBD2 (5 bases). This CDR3 is 15 amino acids long. From germline, CDR1 is SGHDN and CDR2 FVKESK. Between the trimmed V and J ends, which lost 1 base and 0 bases, there was a span of 9 bases. The CDR3 here is CASSQGLANQETQYF. The CDR3 region has the DNA TGTGCCAGCAGCCAAGGCTTAGCGAACCAAGAGACCCAGTACTTC.